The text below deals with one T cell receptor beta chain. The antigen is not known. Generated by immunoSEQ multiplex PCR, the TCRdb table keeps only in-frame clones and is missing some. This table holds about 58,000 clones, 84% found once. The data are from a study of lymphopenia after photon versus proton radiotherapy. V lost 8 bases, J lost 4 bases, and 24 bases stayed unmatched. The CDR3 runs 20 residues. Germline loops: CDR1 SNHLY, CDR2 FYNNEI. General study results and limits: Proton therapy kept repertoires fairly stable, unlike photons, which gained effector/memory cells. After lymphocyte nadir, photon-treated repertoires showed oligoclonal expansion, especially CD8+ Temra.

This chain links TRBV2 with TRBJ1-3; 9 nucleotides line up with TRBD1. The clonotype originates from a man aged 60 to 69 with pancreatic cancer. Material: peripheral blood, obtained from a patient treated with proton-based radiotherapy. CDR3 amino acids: CASLTRIITQQGAPGNTIYF. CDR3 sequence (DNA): TGTGCCAGCTTGACCCGAATAATCACCCAACAGGGGGCGCCCGGAAACACCATATATTTT. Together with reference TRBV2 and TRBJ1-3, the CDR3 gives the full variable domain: EPEVTQTPSHQVTQMGQEVILRCVPISNHLYFYWYRQILGQKVEFLVSFYNNEISEKSEIFDDQFSVERPDGSNFTLKIRSTKLEDSAMYFCASLTRIITQQGAPGNTIYFGEGSWLTVV.